This T cell receptor beta chain was recorded in a study of T cell responses to AZD1222 COVID-19 vaccine. V was pared by 1 base and J by 5 bases, with 12 bases between. The CDR3 consists of 14 residues. Germline V gives CDR1 LNHNV, CDR2 YYDKDF (reference sequence). Assay used: immunoSEQ multiplex PCR; TCRdb lists only in-frame clones, some missing. The data show around 130,000 clones, with roughly nine tenths seen just once and roughly 5.4% held by the top ten. The chain carries TRBV15 and TRBJ2-7, with D perhaps TRBD1 or TRBD2 (5 bases each). Sequencing was performed on peripheral blood, taken on day 0 of AZD1222 vaccination. The clonotype was recovered from an adult in good health. CDR3 sequence: CATSRGQRADEQYF. CDR3 DNA: TGTGCCACCAGCAGAGGACAGAGGGCGGACGAGCAGTACTTC.